Given below is one T cell receptor (beta chain) in context. Antigen: not known. The data were obtained in a study of cytomegalovirus exposure and HLA in healthy donors. The CDR3 loop spans 14 amino acids. Germline V gives CDR1 SGDLS, CDR2 YYNGEE. The V end lost 4 bases, the J end lost 5 bases, and 16 bases lay between the germline ends. The approximately 130-subject validation cohort, separate from the roughly 670-subject first cohort, included the donors. Broader study findings: Most TCR sequences showed up rarely, but some public TCRs showed up in many donors. The finding came from a later analysis; first-cohort TCR clusters tended to co-occur in the roughly 110 validation repertoires. TCR beta chains numbering 164 were designated cytomegalovirus-associated.

Method: immunoSEQ multiplex PCR; TCRdb's copy keeps in-frame clones and lacks some. Of about 70,000 clones in the sample, around 94% were seen once. The rearrangement uses TRBV9 and TRBJ2-7, with TRBD2 as a possible D gene (5 bases). The origin of this receptor is a man aged 18 to 30 in good health and CMV-seropositive. The specimen sequenced was PBMCs. The chain's CDR3 is CASSLGLQPNEQYF. CDR3 nucleotide sequence: TGTGCCAGCAGCCTAGGACTCCAACCCAACGAGCAGTACTTC.